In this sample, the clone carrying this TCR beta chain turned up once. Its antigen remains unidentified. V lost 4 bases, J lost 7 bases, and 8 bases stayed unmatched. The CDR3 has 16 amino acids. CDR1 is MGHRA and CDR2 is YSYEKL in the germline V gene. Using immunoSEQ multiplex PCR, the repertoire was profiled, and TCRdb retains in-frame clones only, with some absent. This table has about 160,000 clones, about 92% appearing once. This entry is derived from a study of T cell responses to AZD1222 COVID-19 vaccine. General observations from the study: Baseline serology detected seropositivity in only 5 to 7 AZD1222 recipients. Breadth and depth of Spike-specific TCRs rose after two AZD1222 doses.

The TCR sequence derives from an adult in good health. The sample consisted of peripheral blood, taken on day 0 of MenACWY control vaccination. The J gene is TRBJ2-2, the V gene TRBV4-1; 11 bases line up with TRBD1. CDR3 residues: CASSPGQGARYGELFF. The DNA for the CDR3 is TGCGCCAGCAGCCCAGGACAGGGGGCGAGGTACGGGGAGCTGTTTTTT.